The 29 T cell receptor beta chains listed next were all sequenced from one sample in a study of CD8+ T cells in alopecia areata. cDNA reverse transcribed from extracted RNA served as the sequencing template. Method: immunoSEQ multiplex PCR; TCRdb's copy keeps in-frame clones and lacks some. Seen here are about 190,000 clones, around three fifths observed once, and the top ten hold roughly 14%. Here the sequenced sample was CD4+ T cells sorted from blood, taken at week 0. Receptor source: a human donor with alopecia areata.

The genes are TRBV28 and TRBJ2-1; no firm D call. CDR3 length: 11 amino acids. CDR1 and CDR2 (germline): MDHEN, SYDVKM. V was cut by 7 bases and J by 6 bases, with 7 bases left in between. The CDR3 reads CASKATNEQFF. In DNA, the CDR3 is TGTGCCAGCAAGGCTACCAATGAGCAGTTCTTC.

The chain uses TRBV6-1 and TRBJ2-7; 12 bases align to TRBD2. The CDR3 length is 16 residues. The V segment lost 4 bases and the J segment 2 bases; nucleotides outside the gene matches: 6. Germline V gives CDR1 MNHNS, CDR2 SASEGT. The CDR3 nucleotides are TGTGCCAGCAGTGTGACTAGCGGGGGCCTTACCTACGAGCAGTACTTC. Protein product: CASSVTSGGLTYEQYF.

This chain links TRBV29-1 with TRBJ1-1; maybe TRBD1 (6 bases). The CDR3 is 15 amino acids. The V and J ends lost 1 base and 5 bases respectively, with 17 bases between them. Germline V CDR1 and CDR2: SQVTM, ANQGSEA. The CDR3 reads CSVEVPGHEYTEAFF. The CDR3 DNA reads as TGCAGCGTTGAAGTCCCGGGACATGAGTATACTGAAGCTTTCTTT. The whole variable domain, filled in from reference TRBV29-1 and TRBJ1-1, reads SAVISQKPSRDICQRGTSLTIQCQVDSQVTMMFWYRQQPGQSLTLIATANQGSEATYESGFVIDKFPISRPNLTFSTLTVSNMSPEDSSIYLCSVEVPGHEYTEAFFGQGTRLTVV.

The rearrangement uses TRBV6-5 and TRBJ2-7; a possible D gene is TRBD1 (6 bases). V was shortened by 4 bases and J by 1 base, with 11 bases between the two germline ends. From germline, CDR1 is MNHEY and CDR2 SVGAGI. The CDR3 consists of 14 residues. CDR3 DNA: TGTGCCAGCAGTTTTGACAGGTCATCCTACGAGCAGTACTTC. Its protein product is CASSFDRSSYEQYF.

With regard to this clone: At the DNA level, this CDR3 is encoded by other sequences in the same sample as well. The J gene is TRBJ2-7, the V gene TRBV29-1; D unclear. The CDR3 loop spans 13 amino acids. Germline V gives CDR1 SQVTM, CDR2 ANQGSEA. The V end was cut by 6 bases, the J end by 0 bases, with 12 bases between. The CDR3 DNA reads TGCAGCGTCGCGACCAAACTCTCCTACGAGCAGTACTTC. The encoded protein is CSVATKLSYEQYF.

The CDR3 DNA reads as TGTGCCAGCTCCGAATCCATGGGGGCTGGCTACAATGAGCAGTTCTTC. Protein: CASSESMGAGYNEQFF. The chain links TRBV18 to TRBJ2-1; possible D gene TRBD1, 6 bases. The V gene lost 6 bases and the J gene lost 3 bases, with 18 bases spanning the gap. This CDR3 region has 16 residues. The germline V gene has CDR1 KGHSH and CDR2 LQKENI.

The gene calls are TRBV7-8 and TRBJ1-2; 9 positions agree with TRBD1. Germline assignment: CDR1 SGHVS and CDR2 FQNEAQ. The CDR3 spans 16 residues. Germline trimming cut 5 bases from V and 8 bases from J; bases unmatched to any gene: 15. The CDR3 coding sequence is TGTGCCAGCAGCGGGGGGGTCGGGACAGGGCGTGACGGCTACACCTTC. Its translation is CASSGGVGTGRDGYTF.

This chain uses TRBV30 with TRBJ1-5; a weak D match, TRBD1 (5 bases). The CDR3 runs to 15 residues. Trimming left V 0 bases short and J 3 bases short, with 12 bases between. The germline CDR1 and CDR2 sequences are GTSNPN and SVGIG (reference sequence). The DNA for the CDR3 is TGTGCCTGGAGTGTAATCGACAGCCTCAATCAGCCCCAGCATTTT. It specifies CAWSVIDSLNQPQHF.

The CDR3 protein is CASSDQNNSPLHF. CDR3 nucleotides: TGTGCCAGCAGTGATCAGAATAATTCACCCCTCCACTTT. The V gene is TRBV2, the J gene TRBJ1-6; D is unresolved. The CDR3 contains 13 residues. Germline V gene data show CDR1 as SNHLY and CDR2 as FYNNEI. V was clipped by 3 bases and J by 5 bases, with 5 bases between them.

The chain employs TRBV30 and TRBJ2-3; 11 nucleotides match TRBD2. Trimming at V came to 3 bases and at J to 7 bases, leaving 3 bases not matched to a gene. Germline V CDR1 and CDR2: GTSNPN, SVGIG (reference sequence). This CDR3 region has 13 residues. The CDR3, as DNA: TGTGCCTGGAGGACTAGCGGGGCTCATACGCAGTATTTT. Residues: CAWRTSGAHTQYF.

This clone has only a few counts. The V call is TRBV9, the J call TRBJ1-2; no clear D gene. In germline, CDR1 is SGDLS, CDR2 YYNGEE. V was pared by 5 bases and J by 4 bases, with 9 bases between. This CDR3 spans 12 amino acids. The chain's CDR3 is CASSDPLYGYTF. The CDR3 region has the DNA TGTGCCAGCAGTGATCCCCTCTATGGCTACACCTTC.

The chain links TRBV2 to TRBJ2-3; D might be TRBD1 (5 bases). Germline V gene data show CDR1 as SNHLY and CDR2 as FYNNEI. Trimming left V 2 bases short and J 6 bases short, with 12 bases between. This CDR3 region has 14 residues. CDR3 protein: CASSELGLSDTQYF. Written as DNA, the CDR3 is TGTGCCAGCAGTGAACTGGGGCTCAGTGATACGCAGTATTTT. The full variable domain, with the rest looked up from reference TRBV2 and TRBJ2-3, is EPEVTQTPSHQVTQMGQEVILRCVPISNHLYFYWYRQILGQKVEFLVSFYNNEISEKSEIFDDQFSVERPDGSNFTLKIRSTKLEDSAMYFCASSELGLSDTQYFGPGTRLTVL.

The V gene is TRBV28, the J gene TRBJ1-2; the D is unclear. Trimming pared 4 bases from V and 5 bases from J, leaving 2 bases between. In germline, CDR1 is MDHEN, CDR2 SYDVKM. The CDR3 extends over 10 amino acids. The CDR3 sequence is CASSSYGYTF. Written as DNA, the CDR3 is TGTGCCAGCAGTTCGTATGGCTACACCTTC.

J is TRBJ1-2 and V is TRBV5-6; D remains ambiguous. The CDR3 is made up of 13 amino acids. V was cut by 3 bases and J by 8 bases, with 14 bases left in between. Germline CDR1 and CDR2: SGHDT and YYEEEE. DNA of the CDR3: TGTGCCAGCAGCTCGGGCCCCGAGAGGGGCTACACCTTC. Translated, it gives CASSSGPERGYTF.

The chain has TRBV11-3 and TRBJ1-1, with 7 bases fitting TRBD1. CDR3 length: 14 amino acids. Trimming cost V 3 bases and J 5 bases; bases outside gene matches: 6. Germline lookup yields CDR1 SGHNT and CDR2 YENEEA. The CDR3 DNA is TGTGCCAGCAGCTTCTACAGGGGTGAAACTGAAGCTTTCTTT. Translated: CASSFYRGETEAFF.

For this clone: The CDR3 does not close with the conserved phenylalanine or tryptophan, likely indicating a read error. V and J are TRBV18 and TRBJ2-3; no clear D gene. The V end lost 6 bases, the J end lost 4 bases, and 14 bases lay between the germline ends. The germline CDR1 and CDR2 sequences are KGHSH and LQKENI. This CDR3 is 14 amino acids long. The DNA for the CDR3 is TGTGCCAGCTCGGGAAGACGGGTCCCAGATACGCAGTATTCT. Its translation: CASSGRRVPDTQYS.

The chain carries TRBV7-9 and TRBJ2-1; D unresolved. The CDR3 sequence is 11 residues long. Trimming shortened V by 5 bases and J by 12 bases, and 11 bases separated the two germline ends. The germline gives CDR1 SEHNR, CDR2 FQNEAQ (reference sequence). In DNA, the CDR3 is TGTGCCAGCAGCCCTGGTTGGATGCAGTTCTTC. Its translation: CASSPGWMQFF. The full variable domain, in which reference TRBV7-9 and TRBJ2-1 provide the parts outside the CDR3, is DTGVSQNPRHKITKRGQNVTFRCDPISEHNRLYWYRQTLGQGPEFLTYFQNEAQLEKSRLLSDRFSAERPKGSFSTLEIQRTEQGDSAMYLCASSPGWMQFFGPGTRLTVL.

The V call is TRBV29-1, the J call TRBJ2-7; TRBD1 is a possible D gene (5 bases). The CDR3 extends over 13 amino acids. The germline CDR1 and CDR2 sequences are SQVTM and ANQGSEA. Trimming cost V 6 bases and J 3 bases, with 15 bases left between them. The CDR3 region is CSVAQGQIYEQYF. In nucleotides, the CDR3 is TGCAGCGTCGCACAAGGACAAATCTACGAGCAGTACTTC.

The chain employs TRBV27 and TRBJ2-3; possible D gene TRBD1, 5 bases. The V end was cut by 3 bases, the J end by 0 bases, with 10 bases between. The germline CDR1 and CDR2 sequences are MNHEY and SMNVEV (reference sequence). The CDR3 covers 15 residues. The CDR3 sequence is CASSFGRASTDTQYF. In DNA form, the CDR3 reads TGTGCCAGCAGTTTCGGCAGGGCTAGCACAGATACGCAGTATTTT.

This clone occurred a few times. The rearrangement uses TRBV6-5 and TRBJ1-2, with D perhaps TRBD1 (5 bases). Looked up from germline, CDR1 is MNHEY and CDR2 is SVGAGI. V was trimmed by 7 bases and J by 1 base, leaving 10 bases between them. CDR3 size: 13 residues. The CDR3 DNA sequence: TGTGCCAGCACCCCGACAGTTAACTATGGCTACACCTTC. Translation: CASTPTVNYGYTF.

This sequence joins TRBV4-1 and TRBJ2-7, with D possibly TRBD2 on 6 matching bases. The V gene's germline CDR1 is MGHRA and CDR2 YSYEKL. The V end was cut by 4 bases, the J end by 0 bases, with 10 bases between. The CDR3 length is 14 residues. CDR3 nucleotides: TGCGCCAGCAGCCGTGGCGGGGACTCCTACGAGCAGTACTTC. Residues: CASSRGGDSYEQYF.

V and J are TRBV2 and TRBJ1-5; 7 nucleotides agree with TRBD1. This CDR3 contains 13 residues. Per the germline V gene, CDR1 is SNHLY and CDR2 is FYNNEI. Trimming took 8 bases from V and 0 from J; bases not matched to a gene: 1. The CDR3 region is CASGTVSNQPQHF. DNA for the CDR3: TGTGCCAGCGGGACAGTTAGCAATCAGCCCCAGCATTTT.

Many counts were recorded for this clone. This chain links TRBV2 with TRBJ2-4, with D uncertain. This CDR3 spans 11 amino acids. Trimming removed 6 bases at V and 7 bases at J, with 7 bases between. Germline V lookup: CDR1 SNHLY, CDR2 FYNNEI. The CDR3 sequence: CASRNKNIQYF. The CDR3 nucleotides read TGTGCCAGCAGAAACAAGAACATTCAGTACTTC.

The gene calls are TRBV30 and TRBJ2-5; D not certain. Germline V gene lookup returns CDR1 GTSNPN and CDR2 SVGIG (reference sequence). V lost 1 base, J lost 5 bases, and 14 bases lay in between. The CDR3 has 14 amino acids. CDR3 in amino acids: CAWSGRTFRETQYF. CDR3 nucleotide sequence: TGTGCCTGGAGTGGCCGGACCTTTAGGGAGACCCAGTACTTC. Filled out from reference TRBV30 and TRBJ2-5, the complete variable domain reads SQTIHQWPATLVQPVGSPLSLECTVEGTSNPNLYWYRQAAGRGLQLLFYSVGIGQISSEVPQNLSASRPQDRQFILSSKKLLLSDSGFYLCAWSGRTFRETQYFGPGTRLLVL.

The V gene is TRBV19, the J gene TRBJ2-7, with 9 bases that match TRBD1. The length of the CDR3 is 15 residues. V lost 6 bases and J lost 1; bases outside the gene matches: 7. Germline values: CDR1 LNHDA, CDR2 SQIVND (reference sequence). CDR3 bases: TGTGCCAGTAGCCCCCGGGACAGGGCTTCCTACGAGCAGTACTTC. Its protein product is CASSPRDRASYEQYF.

The genes are TRBV18 and TRBJ2-3, with D possibly being TRBD2 (6 bases). Germline V gene data show CDR1 as KGHSH and CDR2 as LQKENI. V lost 3 bases and J 6 bases, leaving 22 bases between the germline ends. The CDR3 contains 17 residues. This chain's CDR3 is CASSPTPGGVFGDTQYF. CDR3 nucleotide sequence: TGTGCCAGCTCACCGACACCCGGAGGGGTCTTTGGTGATACGCAGTATTTT.

The rearrangement uses TRBV15 and TRBJ2-5, with D unresolved. The V gene's germline CDR1 is LNHNV and CDR2 YYDKDF (reference sequence). With 3 bases removed from V and 1 base from J, the gap between germline ends came to 3 bases. The CDR3 runs 12 residues. For the CDR3, the DNA is TGTGCCACCAGCAGGTTCCAAGAGACCCAGTACTTC. This gives the protein CATSRFQETQYF.

This clone was observed a handful of times. The V call is TRBV9, the J call TRBJ2-3; D perhaps matches TRBD2 (6 bases). Trimming took off 5 bases at V and 0 bases at J, with 10 bases between the two ends. Germline V gives CDR1 SGDLS, CDR2 YYNGEE. CDR3 size: 14 residues. CDR3 DNA sequence: TGTGCCAGCAGGCGGGACCCGAGCACAGATACGCAGTATTTT. Its translation: CASRRDPSTDTQYF.

The chain joins TRBV7-2 to TRBJ1-5; D gene unclear. The germline V gene encodes CDR1 SGHTA and CDR2 FQGNSA. V dropped 2 bases and J dropped 11 bases, with 13 bases sitting between them. CDR3 length: 13 residues. The DNA for the CDR3 is TGTGCCAGCAGCTTAAAGGCCCTAGGGTCCCAGCATTTT. Translated, it gives CASSLKALGSQHF.